Below, 27 T cell receptor beta chains from the same sample are listed, as sequenced in a study of cytomegalovirus exposure and HLA in healthy donors. A multiplex PCR was run with 60 Vbeta primers and 13 Jbeta primers. Profiled with immunoSEQ multiplex PCR; TCRdb holds only in-frame clones, not every one. In the table there are 250,000 to 350,000 clones, 80% to 90% of which are singletons. Sequencing was done on a sample of PBMCs. The source is a man aged 40-49 years in good health and CMV-seropositive.

The genes are TRBV18 and TRBJ1-2, with TRBD1 matching 7 bases. Trimming took 3 bases from V and 6 from J; bases not matched to a gene: 4. Germline CDR1 and CDR2: KGHSH and LQKENI. This CDR3 is built from 13 residues. In DNA, the CDR3 is TGTGCCAGCTCACCCCGGGGGACAGATGGCTACACCTTC. Translated, it gives CASSPRGTDGYTF.

The V and J genes are TRBV27 and TRBJ2-7; 7 bases are shared with TRBD1. This CDR3 comprises 15 residues. Trimming removed 6 bases from V and 4 bases from J; junction bases left unmatched: 12. In germline, CDR1 is MNHEY, CDR2 SMNVEV (reference sequence). CDR3 residues: CASRLYPTGTYEQYF. For the CDR3, the DNA is TGTGCCAGCAGACTGTATCCGACAGGGACGTACGAGCAGTACTTC.

V usage is TRBV6-1 and J usage is TRBJ2-7; 7 positions match TRBD1. With V trimmed by 2 bases and J by 5 bases, 6 bases remained unmatched. Germline CDR1 and CDR2: MNHNS and SASEGT. This CDR3 has 14 amino acids. This chain's CDR3 is CASSEIDRANEQYF. The CDR3 nucleotides read TGTGCCAGCAGTGAAATTGACAGGGCCAACGAGCAGTACTTC.

This clone was observed a handful of times. J is TRBJ2-7 and V is TRBV5-1, with 8 bases identical to TRBD1. CDR1 SGHRS and CDR2 YFSETQ come from the germline V gene. The CDR3 sequence is 14 residues long. V trimming: 5 bases; J trimming: 4 bases; junction bases outside the gene matches: 8. The CDR3 here is CASRSGGSGYEQYF. The CDR3 DNA is TGCGCCAGCAGGTCAGGGGGCAGTGGTTACGAGCAGTACTTC.

V is TRBV7-2 and J is TRBJ1-6; possible D gene TRBD1, 5 bases. V lost 1 base, J lost 7 bases, and 8 bases lay in between. CDR1 is SGHTA, CDR2 FQGNSA, per germline. The CDR3 covers 14 residues. CDR3 DNA: TGTGCCAGCAGCTTAGTGGGGCCCAATTCACCCCTCCACTTT. Translation gives CASSLVGPNSPLHF.

The CDR3 here is CASSPRTSGGFPFF. CDR3 sequence (DNA): TGTGCCAGCAGCCCTCGGACTAGCGGGGGCTTTCCGTTCTTC. The V call is TRBV5-4, the J call TRBJ2-1; 13 nucleotides align to TRBD2. Germline CDR1 is SGHNT and CDR2 is YYREEE (reference sequence). Unmatched junction bases numbered 10, after V lost 4 bases and J lost 15 bases. The CDR3 consists of 14 residues.

The chain carries TRBV2 and TRBJ2-1; 8 bases are a match to TRBD2. Germline V CDR1 and CDR2: SNHLY, FYNNEI. V gave up 1 base and J gave up 12 bases; unmatched junction bases: 5. The CDR3 is 13 residues long. The CDR3 coding sequence is TGTGCCAGCAGTGAAGGAGGAGCGGGAGTGCAGTTCTTC. Translated, it gives CASSEGGAGVQFF. The whole variable domain, remainder taken from reference TRBV2 and TRBJ2-1, is EPEVTQTPSHQVTQMGQEVILRCVPISNHLYFYWYRQILGQKVEFLVSFYNNEISEKSEIFDDQFSVERPDGSNFTLKIRSTKLEDSAMYFCASSEGGAGVQFFGPGTRLTVL.

The rearrangement uses TRBV19 and TRBJ1-2; TRBD1 aligns across 9 bases. Trimming cost V 3 bases and J 8 bases; bases outside gene matches: 7. There are 14 residues in the CDR3. In germline, CDR1 is LNHDA, CDR2 SQIVND (reference sequence). CDR3 sequence (DNA): TGTGCCAGTAGTATCGGACAGGGGCCCCGGGGCTACACCTTC. It specifies CASSIGQGPRGYTF.

This chain uses TRBV7-6 with TRBJ1-6; 8 bases are shared with TRBD1. This CDR3 is built from 14 residues. The germline V gene encodes CDR1 SGHVS and CDR2 FNYEAQ. V was pared by 4 bases and J by 8 bases, with 4 bases of the junction left unmatched. CDR3 coding DNA: TGTGCCAGCAGCTGGGGACAGGAGGATTCACCCCTCCACTTT. Its translation is CASSWGQEDSPLHF.

The chain joins TRBV19 to TRBJ1-2, with D hard to call. Germline CDR1 reads LNHDA; CDR2 reads SQIVND (reference sequence). This CDR3 has 15 residues. V was pared by 3 bases and J by 5 bases, with 16 bases between. This chain's CDR3 is CASSMRLDMKYGYTF. The DNA of the CDR3 is TGTGCCAGTAGTATGAGGTTGGATATGAAGTATGGCTACACCTTC.

The genes are TRBV19 and TRBJ2-7; D gene unclear. The CDR3 consists of 15 residues. Trimming left V 0 bases short and J 0 bases short, with 9 bases between. Germline CDR1 LNHDA, CDR2 SQIVND (reference sequence). In nucleotides, the CDR3 is TGTGCCAGTAGTATAGATTTCGCCAGCTCCTACGAGCAGTACTTC. It encodes CASSIDFASSYEQYF.

The J gene is TRBJ2-7, the V gene TRBV7-9, with 8 nucleotides matching TRBD1. Germline lookup yields CDR1 SEHNR and CDR2 FQNEAQ (reference sequence). The J segment lost 3 bases and the V segment lost 0 bases, leaving 10 bases of the junction unmatched. The length of the CDR3 is 17 residues. The CDR3 here is CASSLAMDRDSLYEQYF. For the CDR3, the DNA is TGTGCCAGCAGCTTAGCTATGGACAGGGATTCTCTCTACGAGCAGTACTTC.

V is TRBV7-8 and J is TRBJ2-7; 7 nucleotides agree with TRBD1. The germline CDR1 and CDR2 sequences are SGHVS and FQNEAQ. The CDR3 has 15 residues. V gave up 2 bases and J gave up 2 bases; unmatched junction bases: 6. CDR3 DNA sequence: TGTGCCAGCAGCTTAACGGGACAGTACCCCTACGAGCAGTACTTC. It encodes CASSLTGQYPYEQYF.

This chain connects TRBV7-9 to TRBJ2-7, with D possibly TRBD1 on 7 matching bases. The CDR3 sequence is 18 residues long. Trimming pared 4 bases from V and 2 bases from J, leaving 24 bases between. Germline V gene data show CDR1 as SEHNR and CDR2 as FQNEAQ (reference sequence). In nucleotides, the CDR3 is TGTGCCAGCAGCTCCCAGGGGGAGGACAGTCCACAGCCCTACGAGCAGTACTTC. Protein product: CASSSQGEDSPQPYEQYF.

The chain combines TRBV1 with TRBJ2-3; TRBD2 is the table's D call and was not checked against the DNA. TRBV1 is annotated as a pseudogene. The CDR3 covers 15 residues. The CDR3 loop is CTILLSGRPHYTQYF. In DNA form, the CDR3 reads TGCACCATTCTTTTAAGCGGGAGGCCCCACTATACGCAGTATTTT.

The rearrangement uses TRBV28 and TRBJ2-7, with TRBD1 matching 11 bases. Unmatched junction bases numbered 6, after V lost 6 bases and J lost 2 bases. Germline V gives CDR1 MDHEN, CDR2 SYDVKM. The CDR3 has 15 amino acids. CDR3 loop: CASRVPGQGAYEQYF. As DNA, the CDR3 is TGTGCCAGCAGAGTCCCGGGACAGGGGGCCTACGAGCAGTACTTC. The complete variable domain, with remaining parts taken from reference TRBV28 and TRBJ2-7, reads DVKVTQSSRYLVKRTGEKVFLECVQDMDHENMFWYRQDPGLGLRLIYFSYDVKMKEKGDIPEGYSVSREKKERFSLILESASTNQTSMYLCASRVPGQGAYEQYFGPGTRLTVT.

The V gene is TRBV19, the J gene TRBJ1-2, with D uncertain. This CDR3 is built from 16 residues. Trimming left V 0 bases short and J 4 bases short, with 15 bases between. Germline V CDR1 and CDR2: LNHDA, SQIVND (reference sequence). CDR3 nucleotide sequence: TGTGCCAGTAGTATAGATGGTCAAGTTGAGCTCTATGGCTACACCTTC. It is translated as CASSIDGQVELYGYTF.

The V call is TRBV4-3, the J call TRBJ1-2; weak D call: TRBD1 (5 bases). Trimming pared 1 base from V and 3 bases from J, leaving 6 bases between. This CDR3 contains 13 residues. Per germline, CDR1 LGHNA and CDR2 YSLEER. DNA of the CDR3: TGCGCCAGCAGCCAAGGGGGGGACTATGGCTACACCTTC. Protein product: CASSQGGDYGYTF.

In this sample, this clone turned up once. The chain combines TRBV7-2 with TRBJ1-5; 7 nucleotides agree with TRBD1. This CDR3 comprises 15 residues. After removal of 2 bases from V and 9 bases from J, the junction contained 10 bases not matched to a gene. CDR1 and CDR2 from the germline V gene are SGHTA and FQGNSA. The CDR3 sequence is CASSLKGQGGSPQHF. In DNA form, the CDR3 reads TGTGCCAGCAGCTTAAAGGGGCAGGGGGGTTCGCCCCAGCATTTT.

The J gene is TRBJ2-3, the V gene TRBV4-1, with 13 bases fitting TRBD2. V trimming: 3 bases; J trimming: 7 bases; junction bases outside the gene matches: 7. CDR1 MGHRA and CDR2 YSYEKL come from the germline V gene. The CDR3 covers 16 residues. The CDR3 sequence: CASSQRTSGSSNTQYF. The CDR3 DNA reads TGCGCCAGCAGCCAGCGGACTAGCGGGAGTTCAAATACGCAGTATTTT.

This sequence joins TRBV28 and TRBJ2-7, with D possibly being TRBD1 (7 bases). Germline lookup yields CDR1 MDHEN and CDR2 SYDVKM. This CDR3 has 15 amino acids. V lost 2 bases and J lost 5, with 16 bases in between. The chain's CDR3 is CASSLGGSGGHEQYF. In nucleotides, the CDR3 is TGTGCCAGCAGTTTAGGGGGTTCAGGGGGGCACGAGCAGTACTTC. The whole variable domain, remainder taken from reference TRBV28 and TRBJ2-7, is DVKVTQSSRYLVKRTGEKVFLECVQDMDHENMFWYRQDPGLGLRLIYFSYDVKMKEKGDIPEGYSVSREKKERFSLILESASTNQTSMYLCASSLGGSGGHEQYFGPGTRLTVT.

This clone was detected only once. This sequence joins TRBV7-3 and TRBJ2-1, with TRBD2 matching over 7 bases. CDR1 SGHTA and CDR2 FQGTGA come from the germline V gene. This CDR3 spans 14 amino acids. Trimming took 4 bases from V and 6 from J; bases not matched to a gene: 6. DNA of the CDR3: TGTGCCAGCAGCTCGGCGGGAGCCTCCAATGAGCAGTTCTTC. Protein product: CASSSAGASNEQFF.

In DNA, the CDR3 is TGTGCCAGCAGCCAAGAACTTTCTGGAAACACCATATATTTT. It translates to CASSQELSGNTIYF. The gene calls are TRBV28 and TRBJ1-3; D is undetermined. This CDR3 is built from 14 residues. Germline lookup yields CDR1 MDHEN and CDR2 SYDVKM. V was clipped by 6 bases and J by 1 base, with 10 bases between them.

V gene TRBV7-2 combines with J gene TRBJ2-2; 11 nucleotides align to TRBD2. Losses at the gene ends were 5 bases for V and 4 bases for J; bases not matched to a gene: 6. Germline CDR1 and CDR2: SGHTA and FQGNSA. This CDR3 spans 16 amino acids. The CDR3 loop reads CASSKGTSGLTGELFF. The CDR3 coding sequence is TGTGCCAGCAGCAAAGGGACTAGCGGCCTCACCGGGGAGCTGTTTTTT.

The chain recombines TRBV2 with TRBJ2-2; D gene ambiguous. The germline gives CDR1 SNHLY, CDR2 FYNNEI. V lost 4 bases and J lost 0, with 6 bases in between. This CDR3 is 14 amino acids long. DNA for the CDR3: TGTGCCAGCAGTGCTAGTTCGAACACCGGGGAGCTGTTTTTT. Translated: CASSASSNTGELFF.

The chain uses TRBV27 and TRBJ2-7, with D possibly being TRBD2 (6 bases). The CDR3 runs to 15 residues. In germline, CDR1 is MNHEY, CDR2 SMNVEV (reference sequence). The V and J ends lost 3 bases and 2 bases respectively, with 14 bases between them. The CDR3 protein is CASSLTGTGTYEQYF. In DNA form, the CDR3 reads TGTGCCAGCAGTTTGACCGGGACTGGGACCTACGAGCAGTACTTC.

The rearrangement links TRBV10-1 to TRBJ2-7; 7 positions agree with TRBD1. This CDR3 has 14 residues. Unmatched junction bases numbered 3, after V lost 2 bases and J lost 2 bases. Germline lookup yields CDR1 WNHNN and CDR2 SYGVQD (reference sequence). CDR3 protein: CASSEGDSTYEQYF. In DNA form, the CDR3 reads TGCGCCAGCAGTGAGGGGGACAGCACCTACGAGCAGTACTTC.